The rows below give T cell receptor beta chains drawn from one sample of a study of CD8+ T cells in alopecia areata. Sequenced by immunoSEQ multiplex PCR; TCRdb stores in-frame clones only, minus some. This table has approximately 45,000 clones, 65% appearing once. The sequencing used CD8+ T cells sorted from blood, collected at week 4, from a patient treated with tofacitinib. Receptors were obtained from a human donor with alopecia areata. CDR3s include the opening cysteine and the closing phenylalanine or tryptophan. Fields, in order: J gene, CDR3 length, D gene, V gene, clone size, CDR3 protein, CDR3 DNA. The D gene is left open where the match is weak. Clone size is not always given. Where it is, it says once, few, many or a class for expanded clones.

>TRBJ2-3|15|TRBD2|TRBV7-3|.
CASSRSGGQGDTQYF
TGTGCCAGCAGTCGTAGCGGGGGGCAGGGAGATACGCAGTATTTT
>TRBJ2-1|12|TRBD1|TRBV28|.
CASRDRDQAQFF
TGTGCCAGCAGGGACAGGGACCAAGCGCAGTTCTTC
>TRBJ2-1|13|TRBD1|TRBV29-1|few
CSVGPGQGTEQFF
TGCAGCGTAGGACCGGGACAGGGGACTGAGCAGTTCTTC
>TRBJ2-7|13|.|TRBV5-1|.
CASSFGQPYEQYF
TGCGCCAGCAGCTTCGGACAGCCCTACGAGCAGTACTTC
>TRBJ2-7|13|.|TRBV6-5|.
CASSYDNSYEQYF
TGTGCCAGCAGTTACGACAACTCCTACGAGCAGTACTTC
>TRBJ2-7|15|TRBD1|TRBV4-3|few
CASSQGTGPSYEQYF
TGCGCCAGCAGCCAAGGGACAGGGCCCTCCTACGAGCAGTACTTC
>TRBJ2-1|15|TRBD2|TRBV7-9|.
CASSSGLAGRSEQFF
TGTGCCAGCAGCTCCGGACTAGCGGGGCGGAGTGAGCAGTTCTTC
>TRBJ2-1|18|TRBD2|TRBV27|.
CASSLVSSGGPSYNEQFF
TGTGCCAGCAGTTTGGTGTCTAGCGGGGGGCCCTCCTACAATGAGCAGTTCTTC
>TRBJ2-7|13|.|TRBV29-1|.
CSVVIATAYEQYF
TGCAGCGTTGTGATAGCCACAGCCTACGAGCAGTACTTC
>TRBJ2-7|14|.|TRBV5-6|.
CASGLQASAYEQYF
TGTGCCAGCGGCCTACAGGCAAGCGCCTACGAGCAGTACTTC
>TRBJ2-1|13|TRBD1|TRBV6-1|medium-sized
CATTGTGFNEQFF
TGTGCCACTACCGGGACAGGGTTCAATGAGCAGTTCTTC
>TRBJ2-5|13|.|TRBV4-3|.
CASSQAQRETQYF
TGCGCCAGCAGCCAGGCCCAAAGAGAGACCCAGTACTTC
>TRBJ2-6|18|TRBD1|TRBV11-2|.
CASSLEARGLSGANVLTF
TGTGCCAGCAGCTTAGAGGCCAGGGGGCTTTCTGGGGCCAACGTCCTGACTTTC
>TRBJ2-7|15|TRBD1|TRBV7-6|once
CASSPGMGQAYEQYF
TGTGCCAGCAGCCCGGGGATGGGACAGGCCTACGAGCAGTACTTC
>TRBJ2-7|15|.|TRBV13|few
CASSIYKPTGHEQYF
TGTGCCAGCAGCATATACAAACCAACGGGCCACGAGCAGTACTTC
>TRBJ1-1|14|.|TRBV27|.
CASWEGWRDTEAFF
TGTGCCAGCTGGGAGGGGTGGCGAGACACTGAAGCTTTCTTT
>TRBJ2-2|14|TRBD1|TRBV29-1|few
CSVAGQEVYGELFF
TGCAGCGTTGCGGGACAGGAAGTTTACGGGGAGCTGTTTTTT
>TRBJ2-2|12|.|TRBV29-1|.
CSVVWGTGELFF
TGCAGCGTTGTTTGGGGGACCGGGGAGCTGTTTTTT
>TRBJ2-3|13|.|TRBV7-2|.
CASSLEWADTQYF
TGTGCCAGCAGCTTAGAGTGGGCAGATACGCAGTATTTT
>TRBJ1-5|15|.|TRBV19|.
CASSIGAGGNQPQHF
TGTGCCAGTAGTATAGGGGCAGGCGGCAATCAGCCCCAGCATTTT
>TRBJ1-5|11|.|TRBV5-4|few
CASSAYQPQHF
TGTGCCAGCAGCGCCTATCAGCCCCAGCATTTT
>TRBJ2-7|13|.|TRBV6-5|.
CASSYSSSKYEYF
TGTGCCAGCAGTTACTCCTCCTCGAAGTACGAGTACTTC